Listed below are T cell receptor beta chains from one sample, sequenced in a study of beta chain features in type 1 diabetes. Data came from immunoSEQ multiplex PCR; TCRdb stores just in-frame clones and leaves some out. The data contain 200,000 to 250,000 clones, 25% to 30% of them seen just once; the ten biggest clones take up 3% to 4%. Sample: central memory CD4+ T cells from blood. These receptors came from a man between 25 and 39 years old in good health. CDR3s include the opening cysteine and the closing phenylalanine or tryptophan. A D gene is named only where the DNA matches it firmly. Not all rows give a size; the values are once, few, many and, for expanded clones, a class.

abundance	d_gene	v_gene	j_gene	CDR3aa	CDR3nt
few	NA	TRBV4-3	TRBJ1-1	CASSGVGFYTNTEAFF	TGCGCCAGCAGCGGGGTCGGGTTTTATACGAACACTGAAGCTTTCTTT
NA	TRBD1	TRBV5-1	TRBJ2-1	CASSPGQGMHNEQFF	TGCGCCAGCAGCCCTGGACAGGGGATGCACAATGAGCAGTTCTTC
once	TRBD1	TRBV9	TRBJ1-3	CASSGTGSGNTIYF	TGTGCCAGCAGTGGGACAGGCTCTGGAAACACCATATATTTT
NA	TRBD1	TRBV29-1	TRBJ2-5	CSVATGGGRETQYF	TGCAGCGTAGCGACAGGGGGCGGTAGGGAGACCCAGTACTTC
NA	NA	TRBV18	TRBJ2-3	CASSFDGTDTQYF	TGTGCCAGCTCTTTTGACGGCACAGATACGCAGTATTTT
NA	NA	TRBV7-2	TRBJ2-7	CASSPPAQMRKQYF	TGTGCCAGCAGCCCCCCGGCCCAGATGAGAAAGCAGTACTTC
NA	NA	TRBV10-3	TRBJ2-5	CATQGLKETQYF	TGTGCCACCCAGGGACTTAAAGAGACCCAGTACTTC
NA	NA	TRBV5-1	TRBJ2-7	CASSLPSSSYEQYF	TGCGCCAGCAGCTTGCCCTCGAGCTCCTACGAGCAGTACTTC
many	NA	TRBV5-1	TRBJ2-7	CASSPGGPGHEQYF	TGCGCCAGCAGCCCTGGAGGACCCGGCCATGAGCAGTACTTC
NA	NA	TRBV7-2	TRBJ2-1	CASSSGWYNEQFF	TGTGCCAGCAGCTCCGGTTGGTACAATGAGCAGTTCTTC